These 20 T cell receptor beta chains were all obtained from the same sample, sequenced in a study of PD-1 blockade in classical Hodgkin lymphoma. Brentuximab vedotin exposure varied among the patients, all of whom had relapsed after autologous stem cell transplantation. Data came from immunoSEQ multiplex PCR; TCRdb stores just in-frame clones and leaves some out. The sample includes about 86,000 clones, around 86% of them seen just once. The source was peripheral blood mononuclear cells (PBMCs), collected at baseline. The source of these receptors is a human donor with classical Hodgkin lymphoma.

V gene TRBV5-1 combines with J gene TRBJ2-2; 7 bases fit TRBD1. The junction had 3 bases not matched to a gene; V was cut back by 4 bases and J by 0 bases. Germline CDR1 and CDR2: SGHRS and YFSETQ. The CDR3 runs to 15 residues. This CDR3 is CASSRGQSNTGELFF. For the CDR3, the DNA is TGCGCCAGCAGCAGGGGACAGTCGAACACCGGGGAGCTGTTTTTT.

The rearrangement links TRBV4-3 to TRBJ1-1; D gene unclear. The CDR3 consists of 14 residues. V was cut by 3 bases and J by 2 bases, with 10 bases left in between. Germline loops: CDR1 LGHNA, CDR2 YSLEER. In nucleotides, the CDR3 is TGCGCCAGCAGCCACCTACAAGGAAACACTGAAGCTTTCTTT. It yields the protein CASSHLQGNTEAFF.

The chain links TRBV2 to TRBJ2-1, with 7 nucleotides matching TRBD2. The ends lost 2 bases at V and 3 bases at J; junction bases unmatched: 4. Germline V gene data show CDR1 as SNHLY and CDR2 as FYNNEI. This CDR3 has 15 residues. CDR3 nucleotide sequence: TGTGCCAGCAGTGAATCTGGCGGGAGCTACAATGAGCAGTTCTTC. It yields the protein CASSESGGSYNEQFF. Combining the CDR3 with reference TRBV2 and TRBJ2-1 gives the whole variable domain EPEVTQTPSHQVTQMGQEVILRCVPISNHLYFYWYRQILGQKVEFLVSFYNNEISEKSEIFDDQFSVERPDGSNFTLKIRSTKLEDSAMYFCASSESGGSYNEQFFGPGTRLTVL.

Written as DNA, the CDR3 is TGTGCCAGCAGCTTGGACACCATTACCGGTGGCTACACCTTC. Protein product: CASSLDTITGGYTF. V and J are TRBV7-9 and TRBJ1-2; perhaps TRBD1 as D (5 bases). Trimming shortened V by 3 bases and J by 7 bases, and 15 bases separated the two germline ends. This CDR3 has 14 residues. The germline V gene has CDR1 SEHNR and CDR2 FQNEAQ (reference sequence).

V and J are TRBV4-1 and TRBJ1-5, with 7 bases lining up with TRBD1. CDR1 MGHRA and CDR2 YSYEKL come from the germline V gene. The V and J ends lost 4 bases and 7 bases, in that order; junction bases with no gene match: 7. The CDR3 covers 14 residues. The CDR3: CASSPQGSGQPQHF. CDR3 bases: TGCGCCAGCAGCCCACAGGGGTCGGGGCAGCCCCAGCATTTT.

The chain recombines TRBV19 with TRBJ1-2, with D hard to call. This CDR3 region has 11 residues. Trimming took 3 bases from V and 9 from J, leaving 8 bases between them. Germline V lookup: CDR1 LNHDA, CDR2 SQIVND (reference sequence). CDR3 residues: CASSMGESYTF. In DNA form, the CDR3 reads TGTGCCAGTAGTATGGGCGAGAGCTACACCTTC.

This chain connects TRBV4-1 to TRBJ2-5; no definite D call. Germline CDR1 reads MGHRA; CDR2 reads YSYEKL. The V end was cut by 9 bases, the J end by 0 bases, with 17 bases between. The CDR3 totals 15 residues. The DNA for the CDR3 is TGCGCCAGTTCCCCGGAAGGCAGGTACCAAGAGACCCAGTACTTC. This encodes CASSPEGRYQETQYF.

The CDR3 nucleotides read TGTGCCTGGAGTGTAACGGACAGGGGCACCTACGAGCAGTACTTC. It specifies CAWSVTDRGTYEQYF. The rearrangement uses TRBV30 and TRBJ2-7, with 9 bases fitting TRBD1. This CDR3 is 15 amino acids long. Germline V CDR1 and CDR2: GTSNPN, SVGIG (reference sequence). V lost 0 bases and J lost 2; bases outside the gene matches: 5.

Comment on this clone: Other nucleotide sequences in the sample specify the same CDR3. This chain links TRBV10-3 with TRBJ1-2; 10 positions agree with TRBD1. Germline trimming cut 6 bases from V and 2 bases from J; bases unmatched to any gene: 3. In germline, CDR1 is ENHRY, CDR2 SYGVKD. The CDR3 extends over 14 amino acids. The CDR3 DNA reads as TGTGCCATCAGACCGGGACAGGGGAACTATGGCTACACCTTC. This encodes CAIRPGQGNYGYTF.

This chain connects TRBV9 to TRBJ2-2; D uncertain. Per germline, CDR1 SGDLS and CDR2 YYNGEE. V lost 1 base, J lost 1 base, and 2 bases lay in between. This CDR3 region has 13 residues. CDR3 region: CASSVRNTGELFF. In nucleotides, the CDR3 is TGTGCCAGCAGCGTAAGGAACACCGGGGAGCTGTTTTTT.

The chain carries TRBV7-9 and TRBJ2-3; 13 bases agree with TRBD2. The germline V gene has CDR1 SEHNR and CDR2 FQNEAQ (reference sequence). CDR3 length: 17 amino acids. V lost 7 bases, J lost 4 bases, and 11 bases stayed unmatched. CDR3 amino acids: CASTWTSGSPRADTQYF. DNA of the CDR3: TGTGCCAGCACCTGGACTAGCGGGAGCCCAAGGGCAGATACGCAGTATTTT.

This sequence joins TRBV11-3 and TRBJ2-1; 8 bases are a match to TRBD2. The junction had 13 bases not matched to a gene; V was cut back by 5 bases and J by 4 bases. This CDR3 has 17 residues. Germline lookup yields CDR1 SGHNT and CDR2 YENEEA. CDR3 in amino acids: CASSPSTSEGPYNEQFF. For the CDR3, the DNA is TGTGCCAGCAGCCCCTCGACTAGCGAGGGGCCATACAATGAGCAGTTCTTC.

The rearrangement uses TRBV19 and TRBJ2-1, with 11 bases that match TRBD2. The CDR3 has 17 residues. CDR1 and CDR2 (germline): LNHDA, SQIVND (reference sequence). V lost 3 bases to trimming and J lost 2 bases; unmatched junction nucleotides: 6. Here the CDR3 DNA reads TGTGCCAGTAGTATTGGGCTAGCGGGGGGTCCCTACAATGAGCAGTTCTTC. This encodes CASSIGLAGGPYNEQFF.

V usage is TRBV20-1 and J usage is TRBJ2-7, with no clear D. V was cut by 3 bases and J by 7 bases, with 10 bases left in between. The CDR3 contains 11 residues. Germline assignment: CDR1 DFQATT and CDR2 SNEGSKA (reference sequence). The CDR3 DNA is TGCAGTGCTAGGGAGATCCGGGAGCAGTACTTC. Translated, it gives CSAREIREQYF.

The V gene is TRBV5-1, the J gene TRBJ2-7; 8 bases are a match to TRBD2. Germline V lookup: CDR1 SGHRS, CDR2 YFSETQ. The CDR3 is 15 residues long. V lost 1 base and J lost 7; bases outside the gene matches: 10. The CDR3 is CASSLLSGGMDEQYF. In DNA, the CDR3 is TGCGCCAGCAGCTTGCTGTCGGGGGGGATGGATGAGCAGTACTTC.

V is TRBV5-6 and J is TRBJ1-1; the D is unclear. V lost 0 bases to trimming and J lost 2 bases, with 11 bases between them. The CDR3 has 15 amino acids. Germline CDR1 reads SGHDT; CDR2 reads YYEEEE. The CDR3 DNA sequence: TGTGCCAGCAGCTTGGGCCAGACCCGAAACACTGAAGCTTTCTTT. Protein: CASSLGQTRNTEAFF.

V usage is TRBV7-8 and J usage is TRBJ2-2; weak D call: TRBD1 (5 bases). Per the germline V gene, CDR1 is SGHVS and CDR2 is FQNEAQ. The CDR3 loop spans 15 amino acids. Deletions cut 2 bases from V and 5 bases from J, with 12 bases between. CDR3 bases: TGTGCCAGCAGCTTAAGGCAGGGCAGTACCGGGGAGCTGTTTTTT. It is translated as CASSLRQGSTGELFF.

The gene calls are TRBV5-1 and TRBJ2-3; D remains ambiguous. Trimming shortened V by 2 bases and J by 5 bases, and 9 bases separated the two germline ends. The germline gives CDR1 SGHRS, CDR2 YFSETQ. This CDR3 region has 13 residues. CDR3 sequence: CASSLSREDTQYF. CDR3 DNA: TGCGCCAGCAGCTTAAGCAGAGAAGATACGCAGTATTTT.

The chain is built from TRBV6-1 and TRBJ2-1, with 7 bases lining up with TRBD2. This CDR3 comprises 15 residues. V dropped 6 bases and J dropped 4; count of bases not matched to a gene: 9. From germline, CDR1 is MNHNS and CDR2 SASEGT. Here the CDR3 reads CASRVLSGAYNEQFF. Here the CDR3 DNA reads TGTGCCAGCAGGGTATTGAGCGGGGCTTACAATGAGCAGTTCTTC.

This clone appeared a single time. In nucleotides, the CDR3 is TGTGCCAGCAGCTTTCCCGGGACAGAAACAGATACGCAGTATTTT. It encodes CASSFPGTETDTQYF. The chain has TRBV5-4 and TRBJ2-3; TRBD1 matches at 7 bases. CDR1 and CDR2 (germline): SGHNT, YYREEE (reference sequence). CDR3 length equals 15 residues. The J segment lost 3 bases and the V segment lost 2 bases, leaving 6 bases of the junction unmatched.